This is a list of T cell receptor beta chains from one sample in a study of T cell responses to AZD1222 COVID-19 vaccine. The assay was immunoSEQ multiplex PCR, and TCRdb's table has in-frame clones only and misses some. The sample carries 34,000 or so clones, about 89% recorded once. The sequencing used peripheral blood, collected on day 0 of AZD1222 vaccination. Source of these receptors: an adult in good health. CDR3s include the opening cysteine and the closing phenylalanine or tryptophan. The D gene is left open where the match is weak. Expanded clones are given a class, and other clones once, few, many or no size at all.

D	J	V	size	DNA	CDR3
.	TRBJ1-1	TRBV19	.	TGTGCCAGTAGTATGGGGCAGGGGAACACTGAAGCTTTCTTT	CASSMGQGNTEAFF
.	TRBJ1-5	TRBV2	.	TGTGCCAGCAGTGAAAACGGGAATCAGCCCCAGCATTTT	CASSENGNQPQHF
.	TRBJ2-7	TRBV5-1	.	TGCGCCAGCAGCCCCACCGGGACTGCGCTCTACGAGCAGTACTTC	CASSPTGTALYEQYF
.	TRBJ2-7	TRBV27	.	TGTGCCAGCAGTTTTGCTTCTTCCACCTACGAGCAGTACTTC	CASSFASSTYEQYF
.	TRBJ1-3	TRBV7-8	.	TGTGCCAGCAGCCCCAGGGGTGGAAACACCATATATTTT	CASSPRGGNTIYF
.	TRBJ2-7	TRBV12-3/TRBV12-4	.	TGTGCCAGCAGTTACTCCTACGAGCAGTACTTC	CASSYSYEQYF
.	TRBJ1-6	TRBV9	.	TGTGCCAGCAGCGTTTTAGGGGGTAATTCACCCCTCCACTTT	CASSVLGGNSPLHF
TRBD1	TRBJ1-1	TRBV5-4	.	TGTGCCAGCAGCTCTGGACAGGGGGCTGTCACTGAAGCTTTCTTT	CASSSGQGAVTEAFF
.	TRBJ2-1	TRBV6-2/TRBV6-3	.	TGTGCCAGCAGTTATAGTCGGGGGCAGTTCTTC	CASSYSRGQFF
TRBD2	TRBJ2-3	TRBV25-1	.	TGTGCCAGCAGTGAGGCGGGGGGCAGCACAGATACGCAGTATTTT	CASSEAGGSTDTQYF
.	TRBJ1-2	TRBV11-2	.	TGTGCCAGCAGCTTAGTCCTTATGGCTGGCTACACCTTC	CASSLVLMAGYTF
.	TRBJ1-3	TRBV9	.	TGTGCCAGCAGCGTATCTGGGGGCTTCGGCTACACCATATATTTT	CASSVSGGFGYTIYF
.	TRBJ1-2	TRBV5-6	.	TGTGCCAGCAGCTTGGGTTCGGCAGTTCCTGGCTACACCTTC	CASSLGSAVPGYTF
.	TRBJ1-2	TRBV27	.	TGTGCCAGCAGTTTGAGGACTAACTATGGCTACACCTTC	CASSLRTNYGYTF
TRBD1	TRBJ2-5	TRBV11-2	.	TGTGCCAGCAGCGGACGGGACAGGGATGAGACCCAGTACTTC	CASSGRDRDETQYF
.	TRBJ1-1	TRBV10-1	once	TGCGCCAGCAGTGATCAGGGGAGCACTGAAGCTTTCTTT	CASSDQGSTEAFF
TRBD1	TRBJ2-5	TRBV5-1	.	TGCGCCAGCAGCTATGGGACAGTCCAAGAGACCCAGTACTTC	CASSYGTVQETQYF
TRBD2	TRBJ2-2	TRBV2	.	TGTGCCAGCAGTGGGACTAGCGGGAGTGGTGTAATCGGGGAGCTGTTTTTT	CASSGTSGSGVIGELFF
.	TRBJ2-7	TRBV19	few	TGTGCCAGTAGTACCGGGACGGAGTTTAACGAGCAGTACTTC	CASSTGTEFNEQYF
.	TRBJ1-4	TRBV21-1	.	TGTGCCAGCAGCAAAGGGGTTCCAGGGGGCAGGGAAAAACTGTTTTTT	CASSKGVPGGREKLFF
.	TRBJ1-1	TRBV7-9	.	TGTGCCAGCAGCTGGGACGGGGAACGTAAAGTCGAAGCTTTCTTT	CASSWDGERKVEAFF
.	TRBJ2-1	TRBV6-5	few	TGTGCCAGCGAGGGAGGGGGGGCCTACAATGAGCAGTTCTTC	CASEGGGAYNEQFF
.	TRBJ1-2	TRBV27	few	TGTGCCAGCAGTCAGACATATGGCTATGGCTACACCTTC	CASSQTYGYGYTF
TRBD1	TRBJ1-4	TRBV7-9	.	TGTGCCAGCAGGAAGACAGGGGTAAACGAAAAACTGTTTTTT	CASRKTGVNEKLFF
.	TRBJ1-5	TRBV28	.	TGTGCCAGCAGTTCCCCCCGGGACGGCAATCAGCCCCAGCATTTT	CASSSPRDGNQPQHF
TRBD2	TRBJ2-5	TRBV24-1	.	TGTGCCACCGCGCCCGGACTAGCGACGCAAGAGACCCAGTACTTC	CATAPGLATQETQYF
.	TRBJ2-4	TRBV11-2	.	TGTGCCAGCAGCTTAGATCTCGGCATTCAGTACTTC	CASSLDLGIQYF
.	TRBJ2-2	TRBV3-1/TRBV3-2	.	TGTGCCAGCAGCCAGGGCCCCCAGGGAGCCGGGGAGCTGTTTTTT	CASSQGPQGAGELFF
.	TRBJ1-1	TRBV6-2/TRBV6-3	.	TGTGCCAGCAGTCCGGACCGTGAGAACACTGAAGCTTTCTTT	CASSPDRENTEAFF
.	TRBJ2-3	TRBV3-1/TRBV3-2	once	TGTGCCAGCAGCCAAGGGGGACTTGCGAATACGCAGTATTTT	CASSQGGLANTQYF
.	TRBJ1-1	TRBV19	once	TGTGCCAGTATTCCGCAGGGGAGGGACACTGAAGCTTTCTTT	CASIPQGRDTEAFF
.	TRBJ1-1	TRBV27	.	TGTGCCAGCAGTTTAGGTATGAACACTGAAGCTTTCTTT	CASSLGMNTEAFF
TRBD2	TRBJ2-7	TRBV19	.	TGTGCCAGTAGTATCGGGAGGACGGAATCCTACGAGCAGTACTTC	CASSIGRTESYEQYF
.	TRBJ1-1	TRBV4-1	.	TGCGCCAGCAGCTACCCGGGGCGCGGGAAAGGCACTGAAGCTTTCTTT	CASSYPGRGKGTEAFF
.	TRBJ1-1	TRBV5-1	.	TGCGCCAGCAGCTGGAACAGGGAAACTGAAGCTTTCTTT	CASSWNRETEAFF
.	TRBJ1-2	TRBV15	.	TGTGCCACCAGCAGTCAACCGGGGGGTGGCTACACCTTC	CATSSQPGGGYTF
.	TRBJ2-2	TRBV15	.	TGTGCCACCAGCAGAGACAGGGTACCTACAACCGGGGAGCTGTTTTTT	CATSRDRVPTTGELFF
.	TRBJ2-2	TRBV5-5	medium-sized	TGTGCCAGCAGCTGGTGGACAGTTGCCGGGGAGCTGTTTTTT	CASSWWTVAGELFF
TRBD2	TRBJ2-7	TRBV6-2/TRBV6-3	.	TGTGCCAGCAGTTACGGACTAGCGCCCGCCTACGAGCAGTACTTC	CASSYGLAPAYEQYF
TRBD1	TRBJ1-3	TRBV6-1	.	TGTGCCAGCAGTGAATGGGGACAGGGGGCTACTGGAAACACCATATATTTT	CASSEWGQGATGNTIYF
TRBD2	TRBJ2-1	TRBV6-2/TRBV6-3	.	TGTGCCAGCAGTCCCACTGGGACTAGTGGCCGAAATGAGCAGTTCTTC	CASSPTGTSGRNEQFF
.	TRBJ2-7	TRBV4-2	.	TGTGCCAGCAGCCAAGCCGGGGAACAGTTCTTTTACGAGCAGTACTTC	CASSQAGEQFFYEQYF
.	TRBJ1-1	TRBV7-9	.	TGTGCCAGCACCGATTCTCCGGCTGAAGCTTTCTTT	CASTDSPAEAFF